Listed below are T cell receptor beta chains from one sample, sequenced in a study of cytomegalovirus exposure and HLA in healthy donors. Using immunoSEQ multiplex PCR, the repertoire was profiled, and TCRdb retains in-frame clones only, with some absent. The data show 150,000 to 200,000 clones, 80% to 90% seen once. Source material: PBMCs. The receptors here all came from a woman younger than 35 in good health and CMV-seropositive. The CDR3 runs from the conserved cysteine through the conserved F or W. The D gene is left open where the match is weak. Size tells how often a clone was seen (once, few, many) or the class of an expanded clone, and some rows leave it out.

NA | TRBJ1-2 | NA | TRBV10-3 | TGTGCCATCAGTGAGTCGGAGGGCGGCTACACCTTC | CAISESEGGYTF
NA | TRBJ2-7 | NA | TRBV13 | TGTGCCAGCAGCTTAGGGACTCCGAGGGAGCAGTACTTC | CASSLGTPREQYF
NA | TRBJ1-5 | NA | TRBV19 | TGTGCCAGTAATTTCGCTCCGGGGATTCAGCCCCAGCATTTT | CASNFAPGIQPQHF
NA | TRBJ2-7 | NA | TRBV5-4 | TGTGCCAGCAGCATATCAGCCGGGAGCTCCTACGAGCAGTACTTC | CASSISAGSSYEQYF
NA | TRBJ1-6 | NA | TRBV11-1 | TGTGCCAGCACGTCAAGCATGGACAGCGGCTCACCCCTCCACTTT | CASTSSMDSGSPLHF
TRBD2 | TRBJ2-3 | NA | TRBV27 | TGTGCCAGCAGTTTAGCAGCGGGGGGCACAGATACGCAGTATTTT | CASSLAAGGTDTQYF
TRBD1 | TRBJ1-6 | NA | TRBV28 | TGTGCCAGCAGTATTAGGGACAGAAATTCACCCCTCCACTTT | CASSIRDRNSPLHF
TRBD1 | TRBJ2-7 | NA | TRBV18 | TGTGCCAGCTCCCACTCCACCACGGGACAGGGACGTATCGAGCAGTACTTC | CASSHSTTGQGRIEQYF
NA | TRBJ2-3 | NA | TRBV9 | TGTGCCAGCAGCGTAGAAGTAGCGGCGAACCTCCTAGATACGCAGTATTTT | CASSVEVAANLLDTQYF
TRBD1 | TRBJ1-6 | NA | TRBV7-2 | TGTGCCAGCAGCCTCCGACAGGGTCGTAATTCACCCCTCCACTTT | CASSLRQGRNSPLHF
TRBD1 | TRBJ1-1 | NA | TRBV29-1 | TGCAGCGCACTTTGGACAGGAGGTACGAACACTGAAGCTTTCTTT | CSALWTGGTNTEAFF
NA | TRBJ1-6 | NA | TRBV4-1 | TGCGCCAGCAGCCATAGGCTCCCCATCGGGGTAGCGCGGTCACCCCTCCACTTT | CASSHRLPIGVARSPLHF
TRBD1 | TRBJ2-7 | NA | TRBV7-2 | TGTGCCAGCAGCTTACGGACAGGGATCCGAGGGTCCTACGAGCAGTACTTC | CASSLRTGIRGSYEQYF
TRBD1 | TRBJ1-4 | NA | TRBV6-5 | TGTGCCAGCAGTCCCCCAGGACAGGGAGAAAAACTGTTTTTT | CASSPPGQGEKLFF
NA | TRBJ2-7 | NA | TRBV7-2 | TGTGCCAGCAGCTCGCCGACAGAGAACTCCTACGAGCAGTACTTC | CASSSPTENSYEQYF
NA | TRBJ2-5 | NA | TRBV7-6 | TGTGCCAGCAGCCCAGCTGGGGGCGGAGAGACCCAGTACTTC | CASSPAGGGETQYF
NA | TRBJ1-2 | once | TRBV11-2 | TGTGCCAGCAGCTCGGGGGGCCTCTATGGCTACACCTTC | CASSSGGLYGYTF
TRBD1 | TRBJ2-1 | NA | TRBV5-1 | TGCGCCAGCGCTTTCGGACAGGCGGATGACAATGAGCAGTTCTTC | CASAFGQADDNEQFF
TRBD1 | TRBJ1-5 | NA | TRBV2 | TGTGCCAGCAGTTACGACAGGGTCCAGCATTTT | CASSYDRVQHF
TRBD2 | TRBJ2-1 | once | TRBV2 | TGTGCCAGCAGCGAAGAGAGAGGGACTAGCTTCGATCCTCAGTTCTTC | CASSEERGTSFDPQFF